Listed here is a single T cell receptor beta chain. Its specificity is unknown. Primers for the PCR totalled 60 Vbeta and 13 Jbeta. Assay used: immunoSEQ multiplex PCR; TCRdb lists only in-frame clones, some missing. The sample gives 110,000 to 150,000 clones, roughly 70% of which show up once; 2% to 2.5% is in the top ten. The entry originates in a study of cytomegalovirus exposure and HLA in healthy donors. Study results and caveats: Later on, an analysis found that several of the most significant clusters appeared to be linked to common viral pathogens, which included parvovirus B19.

This CDR3 is 12 amino acids long. CDR1 is MNHNS and CDR2 is SASEGT in the germline V gene. Trimming took off 8 bases at V and 1 base at J, with 8 bases between the two ends. The clonotype originates from a woman aged 60 to 75 in good health and CMV-seropositive. The material sequenced was PBMCs. The rearrangement links TRBV6-1 to TRBJ2-5, with D possibly TRBD2 on 6 matching bases. In nucleotides, the CDR3 is TGTGCCAGCGGGCGGGGCCAAGAGACCCAGTACTTC. Its protein is CASGRGQETQYF.